This T cell receptor beta chain derives from a study of blood T cell repertoires in COVID-19. The wider study: T cells, B-cell-depleted T cells, or PBMCs provided the cDNA or gDNA that served as material.

Libraries were prepared by immunoSEQ multiplex PCR; TCRdb keeps only in-frame clonotypes and omits some of them. The data show 250,000 to 400,000 clones, approximately 89% seen once. This CDR3 region has 13 residues. Deletions cut 0 bases from V and 5 bases from J, with 6 bases between. Germline V CDR1 and CDR2: LGHNA, YSLEER. Recruits, aged roughly 18 to 90 years, lived in approximately 26 US areas. Participant-given clinical history determined each cohort assignment. Two negative PCRs, clearance, or symptom resolution characterized the recovered Cohort 3 donors. Sequences were obtained from PBMCs or T cells enriched from blood (not recorded which). The origin of this receptor is a woman in her thirties who had recovered from COVID-19. This chain joins TRBV4-3 and TRBJ2-3; D unclear. The DNA of the CDR3 is TGCGCCAGCAGCCAAGATCGAGAAGATACGCAGTATTTT. This encodes CASSQDREDTQYF.